This T cell receptor (beta chain) was captured by sequencing in a study of breast tumors, draining lymph nodes, adjacent tissues. TCRdb processed the multiplex PCR reads anew with MiXCR; each CDR3 protein has one entry. Altogether about 22,000 distinct CDR3 sequences are present, under 75% being singletons, with the ten largest covering around an eighth. On this clonotype itself: The junction departs from germline at one end; a sequencing error may be responsible.

The CDR3 extends over 14 amino acids. Germline CDR1 LGHDT, CDR2 YNNKEL (reference sequence). The clonotype originates from a female donor with breast cancer. Some clones in this sample may be carry-over from other donors' samples. Material for sequencing was breast tumor tissue. The chain links TRBV3-1 to TRBJ2-1; D gene uncertain. This CDR3 is CASSPTQFDNEQFF. CDR3 bases: TGCGCCAGCAGCCCGACACAGTTCGACAATGAGCAGTTCTTC.